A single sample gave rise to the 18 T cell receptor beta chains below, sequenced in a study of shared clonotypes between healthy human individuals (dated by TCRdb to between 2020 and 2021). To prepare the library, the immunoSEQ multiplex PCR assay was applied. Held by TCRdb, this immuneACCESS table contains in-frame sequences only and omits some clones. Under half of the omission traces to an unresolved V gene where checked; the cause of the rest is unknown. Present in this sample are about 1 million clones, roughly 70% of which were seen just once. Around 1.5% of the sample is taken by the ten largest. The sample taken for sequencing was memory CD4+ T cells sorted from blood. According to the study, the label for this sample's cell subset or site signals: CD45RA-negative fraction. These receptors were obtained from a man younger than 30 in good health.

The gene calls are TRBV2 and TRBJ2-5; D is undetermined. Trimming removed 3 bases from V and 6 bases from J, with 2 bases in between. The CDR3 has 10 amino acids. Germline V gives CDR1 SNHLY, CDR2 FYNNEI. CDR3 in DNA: TGTGCCAGCAGTGAGAAGACCCAGTACTTC. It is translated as CASSEKTQYF.

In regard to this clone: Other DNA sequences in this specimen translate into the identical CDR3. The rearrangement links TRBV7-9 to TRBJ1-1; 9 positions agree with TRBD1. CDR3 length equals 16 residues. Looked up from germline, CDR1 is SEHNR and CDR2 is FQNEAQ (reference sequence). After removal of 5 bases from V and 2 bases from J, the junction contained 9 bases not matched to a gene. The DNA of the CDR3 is TGTGCCAGCAGCAGGACAGGGGTTGGTTCAAACACTGAAGCTTTCTTT. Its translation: CASSRTGVGSNTEAFF.

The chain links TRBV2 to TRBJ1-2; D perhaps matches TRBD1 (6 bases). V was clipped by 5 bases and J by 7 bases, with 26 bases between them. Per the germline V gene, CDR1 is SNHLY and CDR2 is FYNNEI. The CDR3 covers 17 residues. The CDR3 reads CASSPGQTSKAKSGYTF. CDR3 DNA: TGTGCCAGCAGTCCCGGACAGACATCAAAGGCCAAGTCTGGCTACACCTTC.

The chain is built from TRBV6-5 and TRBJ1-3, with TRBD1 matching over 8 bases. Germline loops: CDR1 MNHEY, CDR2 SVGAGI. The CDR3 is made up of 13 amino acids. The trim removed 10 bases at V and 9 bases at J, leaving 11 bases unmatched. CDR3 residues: CATRQGMASTIYF. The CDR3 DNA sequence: TGTGCCACCAGACAGGGGATGGCAAGCACCATATATTTT.

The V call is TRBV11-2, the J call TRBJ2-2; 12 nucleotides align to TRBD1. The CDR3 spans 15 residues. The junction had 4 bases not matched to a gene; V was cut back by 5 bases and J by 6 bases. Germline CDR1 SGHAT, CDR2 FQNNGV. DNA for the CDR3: TGTGCCAGCAGCCCCGGGGACAGGGGGCCCGGGGAGCTGTTTTTT. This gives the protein CASSPGDRGPGELFF.

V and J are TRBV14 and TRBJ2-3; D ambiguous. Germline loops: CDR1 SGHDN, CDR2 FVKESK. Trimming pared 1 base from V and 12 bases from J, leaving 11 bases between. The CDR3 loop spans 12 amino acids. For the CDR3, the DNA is TGTGCCAGCAGCCAAGTGGGTGGCATACAGTATTTT. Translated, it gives CASSQVGGIQYF.

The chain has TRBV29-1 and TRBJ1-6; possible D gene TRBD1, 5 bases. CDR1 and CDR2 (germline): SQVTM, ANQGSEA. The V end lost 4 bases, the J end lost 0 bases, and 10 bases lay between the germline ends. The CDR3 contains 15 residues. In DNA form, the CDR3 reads TGCAGCGTTGCGGACACTAGCTCCTATAATTCACCCCTCCACTTT. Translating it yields CSVADTSSYNSPLHF.

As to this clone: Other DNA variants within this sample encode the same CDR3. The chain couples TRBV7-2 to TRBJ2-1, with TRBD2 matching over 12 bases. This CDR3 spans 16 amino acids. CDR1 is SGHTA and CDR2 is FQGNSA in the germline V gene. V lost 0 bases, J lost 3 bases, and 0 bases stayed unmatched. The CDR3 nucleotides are TGTGCCAGCAGCTTAGCGACTAGCGGGAGCTACAATGAGCAGTTCTTC. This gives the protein CASSLATSGSYNEQFF.

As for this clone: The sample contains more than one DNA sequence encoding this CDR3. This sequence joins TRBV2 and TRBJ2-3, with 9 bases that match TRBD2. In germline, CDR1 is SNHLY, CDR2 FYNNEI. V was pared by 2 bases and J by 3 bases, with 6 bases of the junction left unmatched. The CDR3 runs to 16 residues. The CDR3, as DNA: TGTGCCAGCAGTGAACGGGCTAGCGGGACGACAGATACGCAGTATTTT. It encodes CASSERASGTTDTQYF. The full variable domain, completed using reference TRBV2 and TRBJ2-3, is EPEVTQTPSHQVTQMGQEVILRCVPISNHLYFYWYRQILGQKVEFLVSFYNNEISEKSEIFDDQFSVERPDGSNFTLKIRSTKLEDSAMYFCASSERASGTTDTQYFGPGTRLTVL.

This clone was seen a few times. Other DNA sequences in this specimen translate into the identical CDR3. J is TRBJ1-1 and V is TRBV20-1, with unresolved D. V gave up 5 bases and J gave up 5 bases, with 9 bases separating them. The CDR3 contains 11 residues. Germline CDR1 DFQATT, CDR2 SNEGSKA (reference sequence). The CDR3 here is CSAVRGTEAFF. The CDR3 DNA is TGCAGTGCTGTCCGTGGTACTGAAGCTTTCTTT.

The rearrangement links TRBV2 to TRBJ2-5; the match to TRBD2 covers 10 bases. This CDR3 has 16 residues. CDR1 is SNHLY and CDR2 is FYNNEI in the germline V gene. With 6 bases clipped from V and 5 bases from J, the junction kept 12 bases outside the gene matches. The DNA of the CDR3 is TGTGCCAGCAGGGCTAGCGGGAGCGGGAGCAGGGAGACCCAGTACTTC. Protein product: CASRASGSGSRETQYF. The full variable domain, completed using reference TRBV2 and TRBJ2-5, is EPEVTQTPSHQVTQMGQEVILRCVPISNHLYFYWYRQILGQKVEFLVSFYNNEISEKSEIFDDQFSVERPDGSNFTLKIRSTKLEDSAMYFCASRASGSGSRETQYFGPGTRLLVL.

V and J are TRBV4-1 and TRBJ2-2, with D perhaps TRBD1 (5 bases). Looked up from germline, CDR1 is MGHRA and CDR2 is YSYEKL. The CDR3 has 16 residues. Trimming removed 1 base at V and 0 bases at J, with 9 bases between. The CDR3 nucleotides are TGCGCCAGCAGCCAAGGGACACTCGCGAACACCGGGGAGCTGTTTTTT. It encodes CASSQGTLANTGELFF.

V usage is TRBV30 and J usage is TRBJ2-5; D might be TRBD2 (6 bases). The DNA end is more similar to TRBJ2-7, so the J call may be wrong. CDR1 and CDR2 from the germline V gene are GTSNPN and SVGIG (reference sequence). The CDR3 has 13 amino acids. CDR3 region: CAWRRGFGYEQYF. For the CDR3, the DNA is TGTGCCTGGAGACGGGGGTTTGGGTACGAGCAGTACTTC.

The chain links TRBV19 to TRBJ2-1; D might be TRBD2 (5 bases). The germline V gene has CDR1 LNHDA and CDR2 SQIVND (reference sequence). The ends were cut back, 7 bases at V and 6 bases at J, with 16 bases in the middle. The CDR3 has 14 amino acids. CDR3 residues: CASIPTGGSNEQFF. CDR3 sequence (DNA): TGTGCCAGTATCCCGACGGGCGGGTCCAATGAGCAGTTCTTC.

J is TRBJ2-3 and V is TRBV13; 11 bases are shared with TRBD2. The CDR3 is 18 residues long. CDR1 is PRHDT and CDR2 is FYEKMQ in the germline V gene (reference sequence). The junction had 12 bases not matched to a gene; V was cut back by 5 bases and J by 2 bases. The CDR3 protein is CASSLEIAGGRDTDTQYF. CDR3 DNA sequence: TGTGCCAGCAGCCTCGAGATAGCGGGGGGGCGAGACACAGATACGCAGTATTTT.

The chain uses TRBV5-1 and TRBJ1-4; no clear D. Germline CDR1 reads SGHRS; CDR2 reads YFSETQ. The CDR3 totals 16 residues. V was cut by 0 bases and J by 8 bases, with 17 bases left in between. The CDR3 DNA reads TGCGCCAGCAGCTTGGGGCCCGGGCAACGAAACGAAAAACTGTTTTTT. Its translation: CASSLGPGQRNEKLFF.

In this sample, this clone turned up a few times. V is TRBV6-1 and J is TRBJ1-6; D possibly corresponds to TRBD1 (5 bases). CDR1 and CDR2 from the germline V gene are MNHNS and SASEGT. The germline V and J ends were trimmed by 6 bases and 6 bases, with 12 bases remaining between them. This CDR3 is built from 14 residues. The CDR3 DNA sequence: TGTGCCAGCAGCCCCGGGACGGTTAATTCACCCCTCCACTTT. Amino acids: CASSPGTVNSPLHF.

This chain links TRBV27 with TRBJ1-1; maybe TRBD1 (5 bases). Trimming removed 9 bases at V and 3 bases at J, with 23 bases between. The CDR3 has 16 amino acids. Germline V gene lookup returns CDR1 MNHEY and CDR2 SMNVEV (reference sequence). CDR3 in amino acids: CASCGIWGETDTEAFF. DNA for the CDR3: TGTGCCAGTTGCGGCATTTGGGGCGAAACGGACACTGAAGCTTTCTTT.